This T cell receptor (beta chain) was retrieved from a study of T cell clones after liver transplantation. At the level of the study: Post-transplant blood was tracked for graft-donor-reactive T cell clones identified in a pre-transplant mixed lymphocyte reaction. Timepoints were pre-transplant, pre-withdrawal, and after withdrawal was completed or failed.

To note about this clone: Its antigen is not known.

The method was immunoSEQ multiplex PCR; TCRdb's version includes in-frame clones alone and lacks a portion of them. The data hold about 80,000 clones, with about 84% observed a single time. This CDR3 has 13 amino acids. Trimming stripped 1 base from V and 3 bases from J, with 7 bases between. CDR1 SGHTA and CDR2 FQGNSA come from the germline V gene. Study-wide findings and caveats: Post-transplant, graft-donor-reactive CD4 TCRbeta sequences in blood dropped significantly in 5 of 8 subjects. Graft donor-reactive T cells may have migrated into the graft rather than being deleted.

This TCR derives from a human patient who received a liver transplant. Some T cells may have come from the graft donor. This specimen consisted of CD4+ T cells from blood, obtained approximately 3.5 years after liver transplant. The chain joins TRBV7-2 to TRBJ2-7; D unclear. CDR3: CASSLVTGYEQYF. The CDR3 DNA reads TGTGCCAGCAGCTTAGTGACGGGCTACGAGCAGTACTTC.